Shown below are 26 T cell receptor beta chains from a single sample sequenced in a study of graft-versus-host responses after intestinal transplantation. Profiled with immunoSEQ multiplex PCR; TCRdb holds only in-frame clones, not every one. The sample includes tens of thousands of clones, around nine tenths of them seen just once. The input for sequencing was PBMCs, taken 26 days after transplant. The receptors were gathered from a human patient who received an intestinal transplant, so some T cells may come from the graft donor.

The chain is built from TRBV13 and TRBJ2-1; TRBD2 might be the D (6 bases). CDR3 length: 16 amino acids. Trimming left V 3 bases short and J 6 bases short, with 18 bases between. Germline assignment: CDR1 PRHDT and CDR2 FYEKMQ (reference sequence). The DNA of the CDR3 is TGTGCCAGCAGCTTTCTCGGGAGTGCACAGACCAATGAGCAGTTCTTC. It specifies CASSFLGSAQTNEQFF.

The J gene is TRBJ2-2, the V gene TRBV7-2; TRBD2 agrees at 8 bases. This CDR3 is 16 amino acids long. Losses at the gene ends were 4 bases for V and 6 bases for J; bases not matched to a gene: 10. Germline assignment: CDR1 SGHTA and CDR2 FQGNSA. The CDR3 loop reads CASSSTGGYKAGELFF. CDR3 sequence (DNA): TGTGCCAGCAGCTCCACGGGGGGGTATAAGGCCGGGGAGCTGTTTTTT.

The V and J genes are TRBV27 and TRBJ2-1; weak D call: TRBD2 (6 bases). Germline CDR1 MNHEY, CDR2 SMNVEV (reference sequence). The CDR3 spans 13 residues. V was pared by 4 bases and J by 4 bases, with 8 bases between. CDR3 DNA sequence: TGTGCCAGCAGTTCCCTAGCGTACAATGAGCAGTTCTTC. As protein: CASSSLAYNEQFF.

This chain's CDR3 is CSVVRAGEGYTF. Written as DNA, the CDR3 is TGCAGCGTTGTCCGGGCAGGGGAGGGCTACACCTTC. This chain joins TRBV29-1 and TRBJ1-2, with D possibly TRBD1 on 6 matching bases. The V and J ends lost 4 bases and 8 bases respectively, with 14 bases between them. This CDR3 contains 12 residues. CDR1 is SQVTM, CDR2 ANQGSEA, per germline.

The chain couples TRBV4-1 to TRBJ2-7, with D possibly TRBD2 on 6 matching bases. CDR1 is MGHRA, CDR2 YSYEKL, per germline. The CDR3 has 16 residues. V was clipped by 0 bases and J by 5 bases, with 17 bases between them. This CDR3 is CASSQDSEEGYNEQYF. CDR3 DNA: TGCGCCAGCAGCCAAGATTCCGAGGAGGGCTACAACGAGCAGTACTTC.

This chain uses TRBV18 with TRBJ2-2; 14 nucleotides agree with TRBD2. V shed 3 bases and J 0 bases; nucleotides not matched to a gene: 6. The CDR3 consists of 19 residues. Germline CDR1 and CDR2: KGHSH and LQKENI. The chain's CDR3 is CASSPRGLAGASNTGELFF. The CDR3 region has the DNA TGTGCCAGCTCACCGAGGGGACTAGCGGGGGCCTCGAACACCGGGGAGCTGTTTTTT.

This clone has just one count. The chain couples TRBV7-3 to TRBJ2-1; 8 nucleotides agree with TRBD1. After removal of 3 bases from V and 3 bases from J, the junction contained 4 bases not matched to a gene. The CDR3 length is 15 residues. Germline V CDR1 and CDR2: SGHTA, FQGTGA. CDR3 residues: CASSFTGGGYNEQFF. The CDR3 nucleotides are TGTGCCAGCAGCTTTACAGGGGGAGGCTACAATGAGCAGTTCTTC.

The gene calls are TRBV19 and TRBJ1-1; tentative D call: TRBD1 (6 bases). The CDR3 runs to 12 residues. V was trimmed by 6 bases and J by 8 bases, leaving 13 bases between them. Germline lookup yields CDR1 LNHDA and CDR2 SQIVND (reference sequence). This CDR3 is CASRLTGTEAFF. CDR3 DNA sequence: TGTGCCAGTAGATTAACAGGGACCGAAGCTTTCTTT.

This chain links TRBV6-1 with TRBJ2-5; 11 nucleotides align to TRBD1. This CDR3 is built from 15 residues. J lost 5 bases, V lost 5 bases, and 7 bases had no gene match. Germline lookup yields CDR1 MNHNS and CDR2 SASEGT. CDR3 coding DNA: TGTGCCAGCAGTCACCCCGGGACAGGGGGTGAGACCCAGTACTTC. Amino acids: CASSHPGTGGETQYF.

V gene TRBV6-5 combines with J gene TRBJ2-1, with D perhaps TRBD1 (5 bases). The ends were cut back, 0 bases at V and 3 bases at J, with 6 bases in the middle. Germline V gives CDR1 MNHEY, CDR2 SVGAGI. The CDR3 sequence is 14 residues long. The CDR3 protein is CASSYSQVYNEQFF. In DNA, the CDR3 is TGTGCCAGCAGTTACTCACAGGTCTACAATGAGCAGTTCTTC.

This chain uses TRBV15 with TRBJ1-1; D is undetermined. V was clipped by 8 bases and J by 0 bases, with 16 bases between them. Germline V gene sequence: CDR1 LNHNV, CDR2 YYDKDF (reference sequence). CDR3 length: 15 amino acids. The DNA for the CDR3 is TGTGCCACCTCTTCGTCGGCGGAGATGAACACTGAAGCTTTCTTT. This translates into CATSSSAEMNTEAFF.

The V call is TRBV2, the J call TRBJ2-6, with 13 bases aligning to TRBD2. This CDR3 contains 19 residues. In germline, CDR1 is SNHLY, CDR2 FYNNEI. V gave up 6 bases and J gave up 0 bases; unmatched junction bases: 8. The CDR3 nucleotides read TGTGCCAGCAGGACTAGCGGGAGGACATCCGACTCTGGGGCCAACGTCCTGACTTTC. Its protein is CASRTSGRTSDSGANVLTF.

The chain recombines TRBV7-3 with TRBJ2-3, with 11 bases that match TRBD2. V lost 5 bases to trimming and J lost 2 bases; unmatched junction nucleotides: 6. The CDR3 contains 16 residues. Germline loops: CDR1 SGHTA, CDR2 FQGTGA. In DNA, the CDR3 is TGTGCCAGCAGCCCGACTAGCGGGGAGTACACAGATACGCAGTATTTT. This gives the protein CASSPTSGEYTDTQYF.

The chain uses TRBV5-8 and TRBJ1-4, with D hard to call. Trimming shortened V by 7 bases and J by 0 bases, and 13 bases separated the two germline ends. The CDR3 length is 15 residues. CDR1 is SGHTS and CDR2 is YDEGEE in the germline V gene. CDR3 nucleotide sequence: TGTGCCAGCTCCGCGGGAGGGTCAACTAATGAAAAACTGTTTTTT. Its protein product is CASSAGGSTNEKLFF.

This chain links TRBV4-3 with TRBJ1-5; D gene ambiguous. The V gene's germline CDR1 is LGHNA and CDR2 YSLEER. The V and J ends lost 0 bases and 4 bases respectively, with 13 bases between them. The CDR3 is 16 amino acids. The CDR3 reads CASSQDRAEANQPQHF. CDR3 nucleotide sequence: TGCGCCAGCAGCCAAGATCGGGCGGAGGCTAATCAGCCCCAGCATTTT.

This clone has only a few counts. This sequence joins TRBV13 and TRBJ2-1, with 12 bases aligning to TRBD2. After removal of 4 bases from V and 1 base from J, the junction contained 5 bases not matched to a gene. This CDR3 comprises 17 residues. Germline V gives CDR1 PRHDT, CDR2 FYEKMQ (reference sequence). The CDR3 sequence: CASSSLAGGGSYNEQFF. Here the CDR3 DNA reads TGTGCCAGCAGCTCCCTAGCGGGGGGGGGATCCTACAATGAGCAGTTCTTC.

The genes are TRBV9 and TRBJ2-3; D uncertain. V was clipped by 2 bases and J by 5 bases, with 9 bases between them. CDR1 and CDR2 (germline): SGDLS, YYNGEE. The CDR3 runs to 13 residues. CDR3: CASSVEFIDTQYF. In DNA form, the CDR3 reads TGTGCCAGCAGCGTGGAGTTCATAGATACGCAGTATTTT.

The chain links TRBV6-1 to TRBJ2-1; tentatively, D is TRBD2 (6 bases). The CDR3 is 14 amino acids. V was cut by 4 bases and J by 6 bases, with 13 bases left in between. The V gene's germline CDR1 is MNHNS and CDR2 SASEGT. The CDR3 DNA reads as TGTGCCAGCAGTGCACCGGGACTCCCCAATGAGCAGTTCTTC. Translated, it gives CASSAPGLPNEQFF.

This chain joins TRBV7-9 and TRBJ2-1, with 8 nucleotides matching TRBD2. This CDR3 spans 16 amino acids. Trimming took 3 bases from V and 2 from J; bases not matched to a gene: 6. Germline V CDR1 and CDR2: SEHNR, FQNEAQ (reference sequence). The CDR3 DNA reads as TGTGCCAGCAGCTTCGTTACTAGCGGTACCTACAATGAGCAGTTCTTC. This gives the protein CASSFVTSGTYNEQFF.

This clone showed up just once. At one end, the junction sequence differs from germline, possibly due to a read error. The chain couples TRBV27 to TRBJ1-3; 8 positions match TRBD1. Germline lookup yields CDR1 MNHEY and CDR2 SMNVEV (reference sequence). This CDR3 region has 15 residues. The CDR3 loop is CAGSSWTGSGNTIYF. The CDR3 coding sequence is TGTGCCGGCAGTTCGTGGACAGGGTCTGGAAACACCATATATTTT.

V usage is TRBV6-6 and J usage is TRBJ2-3; the match to TRBD1 covers 9 bases. With V trimmed by 5 bases and J by 3 bases, 9 bases remained unmatched. CDR3 length: 16 residues. The germline V gene encodes CDR1 MNHNY and CDR2 SVGAGI (reference sequence). The CDR3 DNA reads as TGTGCCAGCAGTCCAATACAGGGGGCGTTAACAGATACGCAGTATTTT. As protein: CASSPIQGALTDTQYF.

The V and J genes are TRBV10-1 and TRBJ2-4; 7 bases align to TRBD1. With 3 bases clipped from V and 5 bases from J, the junction kept 10 bases outside the gene matches. Germline CDR1 is WNHNN and CDR2 is SYGVQD (reference sequence). The CDR3 loop spans 16 amino acids. The CDR3 DNA sequence: TGCGCCAGCAGTGATCTCACCGGTGACAGGGAAAACATTCAGTACTTC. Protein product: CASSDLTGDRENIQYF.

The chain combines TRBV9 with TRBJ2-2, with 8 positions matching TRBD1. CDR3 size: 15 residues. The junction had 3 bases not matched to a gene; V was cut back by 4 bases and J by 1 base. Germline CDR1 SGDLS, CDR2 YYNGEE. The CDR3 protein is CASSRDRKNTGELFF. CDR3 DNA: TGTGCCAGCAGCCGGGACAGGAAGAACACCGGGGAGCTGTTTTTT.

The chain couples TRBV7-6 to TRBJ1-5; no clear D gene. V was pared by 2 bases and J by 5 bases, with 10 bases between. Germline lookup yields CDR1 SGHVS and CDR2 FNYEAQ. This CDR3 is built from 14 residues. CDR3 bases: TGTGCCAGCAGCTTATCTGGGAGTGATCAGCCCCAGCATTTT. Translation gives CASSLSGSDQPQHF.

V usage is TRBV11-2 and J usage is TRBJ1-3; possible D gene TRBD1, 5 bases. The V and J ends lost 1 base and 4 bases respectively, with 8 bases between them. Germline CDR1 and CDR2: SGHAT and FQNNGV. There are 14 residues in the CDR3. In DNA, the CDR3 is TGTGCCAGCAGCTTAGGGGGCACCGGAAACACCATATATTTT. This gives the protein CASSLGGTGNTIYF.

The sample holds a few counts of this clone. The rearrangement links TRBV27 to TRBJ2-7; no clear D gene. The CDR3 is 15 amino acids. CDR1 and CDR2 from the germline V gene are MNHEY and SMNVEV (reference sequence). Trimming left V 6 bases short and J 1 base short, with 16 bases between. CDR3 protein: CASSHTSGTSYEQYV. CDR3 bases: TGTGCCAGCAGCCATACCTCAGGTACTTCCTACGAGCAGTACGTC.